The 5 T cell receptor beta chains reported below all come from one sample, sequenced in a study of human T cells and chemical hapten exposure. Time point of the sample: pre-sensitization, week 0. Treatment reported: therapeutic diphenylcyclopropenone sensitization with weekly scalp DPC. TCRdb used MiXCR to reprocess the RACE reads, holding one entry per CDR3 protein. The sample gives approximately 320,000 distinct CDR3 sequences, about 5.4% of which show up once; about 8.7% is in the top ten. Specimen: whole blood, collected in connection with sensitization to the hapten diphenylcyclopropenone (DPC). Source of these receptors: a woman under 30 with alopecia areata. Some clones in this sample may be carry-over from other donors' samples.

The chain couples TRBV11-2 to TRBJ2-4; no firm D call. V was clipped by 4 bases and J by 15 bases, with 16 bases between them. The length of the CDR3 is 12 residues. The V gene's germline CDR1 is SGHAT and CDR2 FQNNGV. The CDR3 is CASSSTLISPYF. DNA of the CDR3: TGTGCCAGCAGCTCGACGTTGATTTCTCCGTACTTC.

There are many counts of this clonotype. This sequence joins TRBV6-5 and TRBJ1-2, with a weak D call TRBD1 (5 bases). V dropped 8 bases and J dropped 4 bases, with 14 bases sitting between them. Germline assignment: CDR1 MNHEY and CDR2 SVGAGI. The CDR3 runs to 13 residues. CDR3: CASGFQGPYGYTF. CDR3 sequence (DNA): TGTGCCAGCGGGTTTCAGGGTCCCTATGGCTACACCTTC.

This chain joins TRBV5-1 and TRBJ2-5; 10 positions agree with TRBD2. In germline, CDR1 is SGHRS, CDR2 YFSETQ. The CDR3 is 14 amino acids. With 5 bases clipped from V and 3 bases from J, the junction kept 4 bases outside the gene matches. The CDR3: CASRLTSGEETQYF. The CDR3 nucleotides read TGCGCCAGCAGATTAACTAGCGGGGAAGAGACCCAGTACTTC.

This clonotype was recorded a few times. The genes are TRBV28 and TRBJ1-3; unclear D gene. The CDR3 has 15 residues. Germline CDR1 and CDR2: MDHEN and SYDVKM. Trimming left V 1 base short and J 0 bases short, with 7 bases between. This CDR3 reads CASSLFYLSGNTIYF. Here the CDR3 DNA reads TGTGCCAGCAGTTTATTTTACCTCTCTGGAAACACCATATATTTT.

This clonotype was counted ten times or more. The rearrangement joins TRBV6-2 or TRBV6-3 to TRBJ1-5; D unresolved. V was clipped by 2 bases and J by 7 bases, with 18 bases between them. The germline V gene has CDR1 MNHEY and CDR2 SVGEGT. The length of the CDR3 is 16 residues. The CDR3 DNA reads as TGTGCCAGCAGTTACGACGGACTCCATCCGGGGCAGCCCCAGCATTTT. Protein: CASSYDGLHPGQPQHF.